One and the same sample provided the 26 T cell receptor beta chains below, sequenced in a study of CD8 T cells in ankylosing spondylitis. Overall study results and limits: Ankylosing spondylitis blood seemed to carry a telltale TCR beta motif made of fewer than 10 highly homologous variants.

TCRdb re-analysed the 5' RACE reads in MiXCR, keeping a single row per CDR3 protein. Of more than 100,000 distinct CDR3 sequences detected, 17% appear once; the ten largest clones hold roughly 30%. Antigens of these TCRs are unknown. Sequencing was done on a sample of blood, either unsorted or a sorted T cell fraction (not recorded which). Receptors were obtained from a male donor with ankylosing spondylitis.

The chain uses TRBV29-1 and TRBJ2-1; possibly TRBD2 for D (5 bases). The CDR3 is made up of 14 amino acids. Trimming took off 0 bases at V and 10 bases at J, with 16 bases between the two ends. Germline V gene lookup returns CDR1 SQVTM and CDR2 ANQGSEA. Written as DNA, the CDR3 is TGCAGCGTTGAAGATCTCGGAGAGGGTGTCGAGCAGTTCTTC. Residues: CSVEDLGEGVEQFF.

This clonotype was observed a few times. The chain has TRBV12-3 or TRBV12-4 and TRBJ2-7; D not resolved. Trimming left V 4 bases short and J 4 bases short, with 11 bases between. This CDR3 is 13 amino acids long. The CDR3 region is CASSSPPFYEQYF. CDR3 bases: TGTGCCAGCAGTTCTCCCCCCTTTTACGAGCAGTACTTC.

This clonotype appeared a few times. This chain connects TRBV6-2 or TRBV6-3 to TRBJ2-7; 7 positions agree with TRBD2. CDR3 length: 14 amino acids. V was pared by 2 bases and J by 7 bases, with 8 bases of the junction left unmatched. Germline assignment: CDR1 MNHEY and CDR2 SVGEGT. The CDR3 region has the DNA TGTGCCAGCAGTTACAGCGGGACGCCGGGGGAGCAGTACTTC. Translated, it gives CASSYSGTPGEQYF.

This chain connects TRBV9 to TRBJ1-1, with TRBD1 as a possible D gene (5 bases). The CDR3 is made up of 16 amino acids. Germline CDR1 SGDLS, CDR2 YYNGEE. V lost 3 bases, J lost 6 bases, and 21 bases lay in between. The DNA of the CDR3 is TGTGCCAGCAGCGGCCCAGGGAGCCCGGCTGCGTCTGAAGCTTTCTTT. This encodes CASSGPGSPAASEAFF.

The chain combines TRBV5-1 with TRBJ2-1; D gene unclear. From germline, CDR1 is SGHRS and CDR2 YFSETQ. Deletions cut 0 bases from V and 8 bases from J, with 9 bases between. This CDR3 spans 13 amino acids. The chain's CDR3 is CASSLASADEQFF. The CDR3 DNA is TGCGCCAGCAGCTTGGCGTCCGCTGATGAGCAGTTCTTC. The entire variable domain, with the rest obtained from reference TRBV5-1 and TRBJ2-1, is as follows: KAGVTQTPRYLIKTRGQQVTLSCSPISGHRSVSWYQQTPGQGLQFLFEYFSETQRNKGNFPGRFSGRQFSNSRSEMNVSTLELGDSALYLCASSLASADEQFFGPGTRLTVL.

Only a few counts were recorded for this clonotype. V usage is TRBV7-9 and J usage is TRBJ2-4; D ambiguous. The CDR3 spans 13 residues. Per germline, CDR1 SEHNR and CDR2 FQNEAQ (reference sequence). Between the trimmed V and J ends, which lost 0 bases and 4 bases, there was a span of 4 bases. CDR3 in amino acids: CASSLATKNIQYF. The CDR3 DNA reads TGTGCCAGCAGCTTAGCCACTAAAAACATTCAGTACTTC.

The chain combines TRBV6-6 with TRBJ1-1, with D possibly TRBD1 on 6 matching bases. Trimming removed 2 bases from V and 7 bases from J, with 8 bases in between. The CDR3 has 12 residues. Germline CDR1 is MNHNY and CDR2 is SVGAGI (reference sequence). The CDR3 region has the DNA TGTGCCAGCAGTTACCTGGACAGTGAAGCTTTCTTT. Its translation is CASSYLDSEAFF.

This clonotype was picked up many times. V and J are TRBV29-1 and TRBJ2-1; 8 positions match TRBD1. This CDR3 has 14 residues. Per the germline V gene, CDR1 is SQVTM and CDR2 is ANQGSEA. The V and J ends lost 0 bases and 8 bases, in that order; junction bases with no gene match: 6. The CDR3 region has the DNA TGCAGCGTTGAAGAGGGCCCAGGGGGCGATGAGCAGTTCTTC. Its translation: CSVEEGPGGDEQFF.

V usage is TRBV27 and J usage is TRBJ1-5; 12 nucleotides line up with TRBD1. The CDR3 runs to 16 residues. Germline CDR1 is MNHEY and CDR2 is SMNVEV (reference sequence). Germline trimming cut 5 bases from V and 6 bases from J; bases unmatched to any gene: 8. CDR3 amino acids: CASSEGQGAVGQPQHF. The CDR3 nucleotides read TGTGCCAGCAGTGAGGGACAGGGGGCTGTGGGTCAGCCCCAGCATTTT.

This clonotype appeared a few times. V is TRBV5-6 and J is TRBJ2-1, with D perhaps matching TRBD2 (5 bases). CDR3 length equals 14 residues. V was shortened by 4 bases and J by 4 bases, with 12 bases between the two germline ends. Germline V lookup: CDR1 SGHDT, CDR2 YYEEEE. The CDR3 sequence: CASSEKRRYNEQFF. CDR3 bases: TGTGCCAGCAGCGAGAAGCGGAGGTACAATGAGCAGTTCTTC.

This rearrangement joins TRBV28 to TRBJ2-3, with 8 bases that match TRBD1. CDR3 size: 17 residues. Looked up from germline, CDR1 is MDHEN and CDR2 is SYDVKM. J lost 1 base, V lost 6 bases, and 12 bases had no gene match. In DNA, the CDR3 is TGTGCCAGCAGCACCCCCTGGACAGGGCCTGGCACAGATACGCAGTATTTT. Translation: CASSTPWTGPGTDTQYF.

This clonotype was detected only a few times. The rearrangement joins TRBV7-6 to TRBJ2-7, with D maybe TRBD1 (5 bases). The V end was cut by 11 bases, the J end by 3 bases, with 17 bases between. The CDR3 consists of 13 residues. Germline-derived CDR1 and CDR2 are SGHVS and FNYEAQ. CDR3 protein: CAVAQGIGYEQYF. The CDR3 DNA reads TGTGCCGTGGCGCAGGGAATCGGCTACGAGCAGTACTTC.

This clonotype was seen a few times. CDR3 in amino acids: CASSQVPGQGIYEQYF. The CDR3, as DNA: TGCGCCAGCAGCCAGGTACCGGGACAGGGAATATACGAGCAGTACTTC. This rearrangement joins TRBV4-1 to TRBJ2-7, with 9 bases fitting TRBD1. V was clipped by 3 bases and J by 4 bases; unmatched bases: 10. From germline, CDR1 is MGHRA and CDR2 YSYEKL. This CDR3 comprises 16 residues.

The rearrangement links TRBV28 to TRBJ2-7; D gene uncertain. The V gene's germline CDR1 is MDHEN and CDR2 SYDVKM. Trimming took 5 bases from V and 2 from J, leaving 16 bases between them. The CDR3 is 15 amino acids. CDR3 loop: CASSTVPVRAYEQYF. The DNA for the CDR3 is TGTGCCAGCAGTACCGTCCCGGTCCGGGCCTACGAGCAGTACTTC.

The V gene is TRBV30, the J gene TRBJ2-3; D unresolved. Germline CDR1 reads GTSNPN; CDR2 reads SVGIG (reference sequence). V lost 1 base, J lost 0 bases, and 5 bases lay in between. The CDR3 spans 13 residues. The CDR3 region is CAWSDDSTDTQYF. DNA for the CDR3: TGTGCCTGGAGTGACGACAGCACAGATACGCAGTATTTT.

This clonotype was recorded only once. J is TRBJ2-7 and V is TRBV12-3 or TRBV12-4; D unclear. The CDR3 sequence is 14 residues long. V lost 3 bases and J lost 0, with 9 bases in between. The CDR3 bases are TGTGCCAGCAGTTTCTCGGTCTACTCCTACGAGCAGTACTTC. It encodes CASSFSVYSYEQYF.

There are many counts of this clonotype. The chain recombines TRBV7-9 with TRBJ1-5; no clear D gene. The CDR3 runs 15 residues. Trimming removed 1 base at V and 6 bases at J, with 13 bases between. From germline, CDR1 is SEHNR and CDR2 FQNEAQ (reference sequence). CDR3 nucleotide sequence: TGTGCCAGCAGCTTAGACCGAGGATTCGGTCAGCCCCAGCATTTT. Residues: CASSLDRGFGQPQHF.

The chain is built from TRBV20-1 and TRBJ2-7, with a possible D match to TRBD2 (5 bases). The germline V and J ends were trimmed by 3 bases and 2 bases, with 8 bases remaining between them. In germline, CDR1 is DFQATT, CDR2 SNEGSKA (reference sequence). This CDR3 spans 12 amino acids. The CDR3 protein is CSASGEAYEQYF. In DNA form, the CDR3 reads TGCAGTGCTAGCGGGGAAGCCTACGAGCAGTACTTC.

The chain uses TRBV7-3 and TRBJ2-5, with 8 bases that match TRBD1. V lost 1 base, J lost 4 bases, and 5 bases stayed unmatched. CDR3 length: 15 amino acids. Per the germline V gene, CDR1 is SGHTA and CDR2 is FQGTGA. CDR3: CASSLMPGTGETQYF. CDR3 in DNA: TGTGCCAGCAGCTTAATGCCGGGGACAGGAGAGACCCAGTACTTC.

This clonotype was seen only a few times. The chain has TRBV27 and TRBJ2-5; D call uncertain. Germline V lookup: CDR1 MNHEY, CDR2 SMNVEV (reference sequence). The CDR3 length is 14 residues. V was pared by 5 bases and J by 5 bases, with 15 bases between. DNA for the CDR3: TGTGCCAGCAGTACCCTCAGCATGGGCGAGACCCAGTACTTC. Protein sequence: CASSTLSMGETQYF.

This chain connects TRBV14 to TRBJ2-7; weak D call: TRBD2 (6 bases). Germline CDR1 and CDR2: SGHDN and FVKESK. This CDR3 contains 17 residues. V was clipped by 1 base and J by 4 bases, with 20 bases between them. DNA for the CDR3: TGTGCCAGCAGCCAAGCGACTAGGACGGGTCGCTGGTACGAGCAGTACTTC. Protein sequence: CASSQATRTGRWYEQYF.

CDR3: CASSQELLAGETQYF. The CDR3 nucleotides read TGTGCCAGCAGCCAAGAGCTGCTAGCTGGAGAGACCCAGTACTTC. This rearrangement joins TRBV3-1 to TRBJ2-5, with D possibly matching TRBD2 (5 bases). The CDR3 is 15 amino acids. Germline loops: CDR1 LGHDT, CDR2 YNNKEL (reference sequence). The V end lost 0 bases, the J end lost 4 bases, and 12 bases lay between the germline ends.

Only a few counts were recorded for this clonotype. The chain employs TRBV27 and TRBJ2-7; D possibly corresponds to TRBD1 (6 bases). V dropped 2 bases and J dropped 2 bases, with 13 bases sitting between them. Germline CDR1 reads MNHEY; CDR2 reads SMNVEV (reference sequence). CDR3 length equals 15 residues. CDR3: CASSLDRPYAYEQYF. The CDR3 nucleotides are TGTGCCAGCAGTTTAGACAGGCCGTATGCCTACGAGCAGTACTTC.

DNA of the CDR3: TGTGCCAGCCGGGCAGGGGCCTCCTACAATGAGCAGTTCTTC. Encoded protein: CASRAGASYNEQFF. The chain carries TRBV7-9 and TRBJ2-1, with D perhaps TRBD1 (6 bases). The germline V and J ends were trimmed by 8 bases and 0 bases, with 11 bases remaining between them. The CDR3 contains 14 residues. Germline loops: CDR1 SEHNR, CDR2 FQNEAQ (reference sequence).

This clonotype appeared once. The V and J genes are TRBV5-1 and TRBJ2-7; D gene ambiguous. This CDR3 contains 14 residues. Trimming pared 3 bases from V and 3 bases from J, leaving 13 bases between. Germline CDR1 is SGHRS and CDR2 is YFSETQ. The CDR3: CASSSTSPYYEQYF. Written as DNA, the CDR3 is TGCGCCAGCAGCTCGACAAGTCCTTACTACGAGCAGTACTTC. The complete variable domain, with remaining parts taken from reference TRBV5-1 and TRBJ2-7, reads KAGVTQTPRYLIKTRGQQVTLSCSPISGHRSVSWYQQTPGQGLQFLFEYFSETQRNKGNFPGRFSGRQFSNSRSEMNVSTLELGDSALYLCASSSTSPYYEQYFGPGTRLTVT.

This clonotype came up a few times. The chain links TRBV29-1 to TRBJ2-2; 12 positions match TRBD1. CDR3 length: 15 residues. Germline-derived CDR1 and CDR2 are SQVTM and ANQGSEA. The V gene end was trimmed by 7 bases and the J gene end by 8 bases; junction bases not matched to a gene: 11. CDR3 DNA: TGCAGCGCTCGTCAAAGGGACAGGGGGCCTGGGGAGCTGTTTTTT. It translates to CSARQRDRGPGELFF.